One sample yielded the 5 T cell receptor beta chains listed below, sequenced in a study of CD8 T cells in Susac syndrome. RNA was extracted with the RNeasy kit, and a quantity of about 0.45 to 1 ug was reverse transcribed using random hexamers. TCRdb processed the immunoSEQ multiplex PCR reads anew with MiXCR; each CDR3 protein has one entry. The data show around 200,000 distinct CDR3 sequences, more than 85% seen once. The sequenced material came from CD4+ T cells from PBMCs. These receptors were collected from a human donor with multiple sclerosis.

The chain employs TRBV29-1 and TRBJ2-7; TRBD2 might be the D (6 bases). Per germline, CDR1 SQVTM and CDR2 ANQGSEA. This CDR3 contains 13 residues. V lost 3 bases, J lost 3 bases, and 12 bases lay in between. The CDR3 DNA reads TGCAGCGTTGACCGCGGGAACGGCTACGAGCAGTACTTC. Protein product: CSVDRGNGYEQYF.

The CDR3 loop reads CASSQGVGEQFF. Here the CDR3 DNA reads TGTGCCAGCAGCCAAGGAGTAGGTGAGCAGTTCTTC. This chain joins TRBV3-1 and TRBJ2-1; D ambiguous. Germline V lookup: CDR1 LGHDT, CDR2 YNNKEL (reference sequence). The CDR3 is 12 residues long. The V gene lost 1 base and the J gene lost 9 bases, with 7 bases spanning the gap.

This sequence joins TRBV3-1 and TRBJ1-2; D gene unclear. There are 13 residues in the CDR3. The germline V and J ends were trimmed by 4 bases and 4 bases, with 10 bases remaining between them. Per the germline V gene, CDR1 is LGHDT and CDR2 is YNNKEL (reference sequence). CDR3: CASSLDTLYGYTF. In DNA form, the CDR3 reads TGTGCCAGCAGCCTAGACACGCTCTATGGCTACACCTTC.

V is TRBV20-1 and J is TRBJ2-7; D ambiguous. Deletions cut 7 bases from V and 2 bases from J, with 9 bases between. The CDR3 consists of 11 residues. The V gene's germline CDR1 is DFQATT and CDR2 SNEGSKA (reference sequence). DNA of the CDR3: TGCAGTGTCCAGTGTCCCTACGAGCAGTACTTC. Translated, it gives CSVQCPYEQYF.

The chain couples TRBV29-1 to TRBJ2-2; D gene ambiguous. The CDR3 extends over 11 amino acids. The ends were cut back, 2 bases at V and 2 bases at J, with 0 bases in the middle. Germline V CDR1 and CDR2: SQVTM, ANQGSEA. CDR3 sequence (DNA): TGCAGCGTTGAAAACACCGGGGAGCTGTTTTTT. The encoded protein is CSVENTGELFF.